Presented here are 9 T cell receptor beta chains from one specimen sequenced in a study of OX40 agonist ivuxolimab in advanced cancers. Using immunoSEQ multiplex PCR, the repertoire was profiled, and TCRdb retains in-frame clones only, with some absent. The repertoire holds 30,000 to 35,000 clones, with around four fifths as singletons. The sequencing here drew on CD4+ or CD8+ T cells sorted from blood, taken in a trial of the OX40 agonist ivuxolimab. These receptors were obtained from an adult with an advanced solid tumor such as melanoma, head and neck, liver or kidney cancer.

V usage is TRBV27 and J usage is TRBJ2-2, with D unresolved. Germline assignment: CDR1 MNHEY and CDR2 SMNVEV (reference sequence). Trimming shortened V by 3 bases and J by 6 bases, and 11 bases separated the two germline ends. This CDR3 is built from 14 residues. CDR3 DNA: TGTGCCAGCAGTTTCTCGGACCGGGCCGGGGAGCTGTTTTTT. It yields the protein CASSFSDRAGELFF.

CDR3 amino acids: CASSYGGSNTEAFF. The CDR3, as DNA: TGTGCCAGCAGTTACGGAGGGTCGAACACTGAAGCTTTCTTT. The J gene is TRBJ1-1, the V gene TRBV6-5, with D unclear. The CDR3 spans 14 residues. Per the germline V gene, CDR1 is MNHEY and CDR2 is SVGAGI. V gave up 2 bases and J gave up 1 base, with 8 bases separating them.

The chain joins TRBV7-9 to TRBJ2-1; TRBD1 matches at 8 bases. V lost 2 bases, J lost 5 bases, and 5 bases stayed unmatched. CDR1 SEHNR and CDR2 FQNEAQ come from the germline V gene (reference sequence). The CDR3 totals 15 residues. This CDR3 reads CASSLRTGRNNEQFF. The DNA of the CDR3 is TGTGCCAGCAGCTTAAGGACAGGGAGGAACAATGAGCAGTTCTTC.

This chain connects TRBV6-4 to TRBJ2-3; 9 nucleotides line up with TRBD1. CDR1 and CDR2 from the germline V gene are MRHNA and SNTAGT. With V trimmed by 4 bases and J by 6 bases, 20 bases remained unmatched. The CDR3 loop spans 19 amino acids. CDR3 protein: CASSVTAGQGRGSGDTQYF. Written as DNA, the CDR3 is TGTGCCAGCAGTGTGACGGCTGGACAGGGGCGAGGCTCAGGGGATACGCAGTATTTT.

The chain links TRBV30 to TRBJ1-4, with D unclear. Germline values: CDR1 GTSNPN, CDR2 SVGIG (reference sequence). The V and J ends lost 2 bases and 1 base respectively, with 8 bases between them. CDR3 length equals 14 residues. For the CDR3, the DNA is TGTGCCTGGAGTCCGACAAGAACTAATGAAAAACTGTTTTTT. Its protein product is CAWSPTRTNEKLFF.

The chain has TRBV11-2 and TRBJ2-7; 10 positions agree with TRBD1. Germline CDR1 SGHAT, CDR2 FQNNGV. The CDR3 covers 15 residues. V was pared by 5 bases and J by 7 bases, with 11 bases of the junction left unmatched. The DNA of the CDR3 is TGTGCCAGCAGCCATCCCCGACAGGGGGCAATTGAGCAGTACTTC. It translates to CASSHPRQGAIEQYF.

The chain combines TRBV27 with TRBJ1-5, with D tentatively TRBD1 (6 bases). Trimming removed 3 bases at V and 5 bases at J, with 8 bases between. CDR3 length: 13 amino acids. The germline V gene encodes CDR1 MNHEY and CDR2 SMNVEV (reference sequence). CDR3 residues: CASSFGGYQPQHF. In DNA, the CDR3 is TGTGCCAGCAGTTTTGGGGGCTATCAGCCCCAGCATTTT.

This chain joins TRBV19 and TRBJ2-5, with 8 bases that match TRBD2. The V segment lost 4 bases and the J segment 4 bases; nucleotides outside the gene matches: 8. There are 15 residues in the CDR3. Germline V lookup: CDR1 LNHDA, CDR2 SQIVND (reference sequence). The CDR3 coding sequence is TGTGCCAGTAGTAGAACCGGGACTAGGGGAGAGACCCAGTACTTC. Its protein product is CASSRTGTRGETQYF.

V gene TRBV28 combines with J gene TRBJ2-1; tentatively, D is TRBD2 (7 bases). The CDR3 covers 15 residues. V lost 3 bases and J 3 bases, leaving 12 bases between the germline ends. From germline, CDR1 is MDHEN and CDR2 SYDVKM. CDR3 loop: CASSLGGGRYNEQFF. Here the CDR3 DNA reads TGTGCCAGCAGTTTGGGGGGGGGCCGCTACAATGAGCAGTTCTTC.